This note documents a single TCR beta chain sequence. Its antigen is not identified. Time point denoted: recipient sample about 28 days before transplant, after cytoreduction. The data belong to a study of T cell clonotyping in hematopoietic cell transplantation. Measured with immunoSEQ multiplex PCR; TCRdb has only the in-frame clones, and not every one. The sample gives tens of thousands of clones, under 90% of which show up once; under 6.5% is in the top ten. Trimming took 6 bases from V and 7 from J; bases not matched to a gene: 5. The CDR3 has 14 amino acids. The V gene's germline CDR1 is MNHEY and CDR2 SMNVEV (reference sequence). General study findings and limits: Graft donor and pretransplant recipient Inverse Simpson Index values predicted broader posttransplant TCR diversity.

The chain joins TRBV27 to TRBJ2-3, with 12 positions matching TRBD1. Sequencing used peripheral blood mononuclear cells, obtained before stem cell transplant. This TCR was sampled from a man between 60 and 75 years old with biphenotypic leukemia. Some clones in this sample may be carry-over from other donors' samples. The CDR3: CASSKGQGAYTQYF. The CDR3 DNA sequence: TGTGCCAGCAGCAAGGGACAGGGGGCCTATACGCAGTATTTT.